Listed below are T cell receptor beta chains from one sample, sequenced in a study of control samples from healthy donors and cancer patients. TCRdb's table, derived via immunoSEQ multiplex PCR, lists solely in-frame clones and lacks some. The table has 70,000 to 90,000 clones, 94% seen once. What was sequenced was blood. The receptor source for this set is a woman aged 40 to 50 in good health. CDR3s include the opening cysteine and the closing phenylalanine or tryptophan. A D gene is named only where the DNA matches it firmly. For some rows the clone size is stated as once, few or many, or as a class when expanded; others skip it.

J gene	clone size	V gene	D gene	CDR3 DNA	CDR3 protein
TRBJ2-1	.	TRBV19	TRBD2	TGTGCCTGCTCGTGGGGCGGGAGGGTCAATGAGCAGTTCTTC	CACSWGGRVNEQFF
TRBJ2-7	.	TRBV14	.	TGTGCCAGCAGCCAAGTAAGGACCGAGCAGTACTTC	CASSQVRTEQYF
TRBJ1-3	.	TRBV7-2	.	TGTGCCAGCAGCTTATCGCGAGGCTCTGGAAACACCATATATTTT	CASSLSRGSGNTIYF
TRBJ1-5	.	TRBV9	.	TGTGCCAGCAGCGTAGGTAATAATCAGCCCCAGCATTTT	CASSVGNNQPQHF
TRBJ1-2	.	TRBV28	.	TGTGCCAGCAGTTCAGGGCCCCTCTATGGCTACACCTTC	CASSSGPLYGYTF
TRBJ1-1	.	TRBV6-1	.	TGTGCCAGCAGTGACATCTTGACGTTGAACACTGAAGCTTTCTTT	CASSDILTLNTEAFF
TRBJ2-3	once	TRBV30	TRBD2	TGTGCCTGGAGATCTAGCGGGAGCCCGCAGTATTTT	CAWRSSGSPQYF
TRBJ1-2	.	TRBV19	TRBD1	TGTGCCAGTAGCATACAGGGGGCGCACTATGGCTACACCTTC	CASSIQGAHYGYTF
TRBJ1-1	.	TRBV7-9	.	TGTGCCAGCAGCTTAGCACGGCTAAACACTGAAGCTTTCTTT	CASSLARLNTEAFF
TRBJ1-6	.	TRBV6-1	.	TGTGCCAGCAGTGAAATAGGGAGCGGGACCTCTAATTCACCCCTCCACTTT	CASSEIGSGTSNSPLHF
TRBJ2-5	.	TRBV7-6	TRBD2	TGTGCCAGCAGCTTAGAGACGGGAGGGGGAGAGACCCAGTACTTC	CASSLETGGGETQYF
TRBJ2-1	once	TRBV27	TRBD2	TGTGCCAGCACCCAAGGAGGGCTAGCGGCCTACAATGAGCAGTTCTTC	CASTQGGLAAYNEQFF
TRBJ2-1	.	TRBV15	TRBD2	TGTGCCACCAGCAGAGGGACTAGCGGGGGGTTTTACAATGAGCAGTTCTTC	CATSRGTSGGFYNEQFF
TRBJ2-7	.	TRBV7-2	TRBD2	TGTGCCAGCAGCCCGACGAGCGGGAGCCCCTACGAGCAGTACTTC	CASSPTSGSPYEQYF
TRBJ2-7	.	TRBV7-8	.	TGTGCCAGCAGCTTAGGAACAGGAGCCTACGAGCAGTACTTC	CASSLGTGAYEQYF
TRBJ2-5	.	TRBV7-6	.	TGTGCCAGCAGCTTAGGTGCCAGGGAGAAAGAGACCCAGTACTTC	CASSLGAREKETQYF
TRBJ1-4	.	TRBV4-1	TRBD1	TGCGCCAGCAGCCGCCTACAGGGGTCAACTAATGAAAAACTGTTTTTT	CASSRLQGSTNEKLFF
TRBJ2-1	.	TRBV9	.	TGTGCCAGCAATTTTGGGGGTCCGTACAATGAGCAGTTCTTC	CASNFGGPYNEQFF
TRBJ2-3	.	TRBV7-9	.	TGTGCCAGCAGACTCGGACAGTCCCGGGGGGATACGCAGTATTTT	CASRLGQSRGDTQYF
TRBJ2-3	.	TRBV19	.	TGTGCCAGTACCCAAACTACGATTCGCACAGATACGCAGTATTTT	CASTQTTIRTDTQYF
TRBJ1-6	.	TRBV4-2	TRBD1	TGTGCCAGCAGCCAAGGACAGGGTACGGATTCACCCCTCCACTTT	CASSQGQGTDSPLHF
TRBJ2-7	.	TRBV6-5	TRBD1	TGTGCCATACGGGACAGTAATACCTACGAGCAGTACTTC	CAIRDSNTYEQYF
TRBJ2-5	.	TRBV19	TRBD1	TGTGCCAGTACTCCCCCCCCCGGGACAGGGCAAGAGACCCAGTACTTC	CASTPPPGTGQETQYF
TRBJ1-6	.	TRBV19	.	TGTGCCAGTAGTCTCTATACCTCCTATAATTCACCCCTCCACTTT	CASSLYTSYNSPLHF
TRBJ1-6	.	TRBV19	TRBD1	TGTGCCAGTAGTAAGGACAGGGACTATAATTCACCCCTCCACTTT	CASSKDRDYNSPLHF
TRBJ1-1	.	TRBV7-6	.	TGTGCCAGCAGCTTAGCTCAGGGGAACACTGAAGCTTTCTTT	CASSLAQGNTEAFF
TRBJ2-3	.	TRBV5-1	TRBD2	TGCGCCAGCGCTAGCGGGGAACTCACAGATACGCAGTATTTT	CASASGELTDTQYF
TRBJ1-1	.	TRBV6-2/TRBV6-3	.	TGTGCCAGCAGCCACGGGCCGGGATCCCATGCGAACACTGAAGCTTTCTTT	CASSHGPGSHANTEAFF
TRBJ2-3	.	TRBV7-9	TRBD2	TGTGCCAGCAGCGCCCTAGCGGGTACTAGCACAGATACGCAGTATTTT	CASSALAGTSTDTQYF
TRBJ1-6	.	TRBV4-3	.	TGCGCCAGCAGCCAATCTTTTTTCTCTTCACCCCTCCACTTT	CASSQSFFSSPLHF
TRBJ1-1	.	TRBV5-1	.	TGCGCCAGCAGCCTGGGGGGGGCGGCTGAAGCTTTCTTT	CASSLGGAAEAFF
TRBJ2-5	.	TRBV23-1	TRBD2	TGCGCCAGCAGTCAGACTAGCGTCAGGGAGACCCAGTACTTC	CASSQTSVRETQYF
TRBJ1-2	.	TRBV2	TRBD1	TGTGCCAGCAGTGGAGGGACAGCTAACTATGGCTACACCTTC	CASSGGTANYGYTF
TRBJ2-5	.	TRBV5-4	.	TGTGCCAGCAGCGACTGGCGGGGGCTGGGAGAGACCCAGTACTTC	CASSDWRGLGETQYF
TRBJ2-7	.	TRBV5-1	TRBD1	TGCGCCAGCAGCTTCTCCGGGACAGGGAATTTGCACGAGCAGTACTTC	CASSFSGTGNLHEQYF
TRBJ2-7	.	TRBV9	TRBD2	TGTGCCAGCAGCTCTGGACTAGCGGGGACCTACGAGCAGTACTTC	CASSSGLAGTYEQYF
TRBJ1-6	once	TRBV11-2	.	TGTGCCAGCAGCTTAGGAGTTTTGTGGGGGTCTGGGTCACCCCTCCACTTT	CASSLGVLWGSGSPLHF
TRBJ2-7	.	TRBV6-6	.	TGTGCCAGCAGTTACCTTCCGGGGAAAGGGACGGGAGAGCAGTACTTC	CASSYLPGKGTGEQYF
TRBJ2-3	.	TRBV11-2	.	TGTGCCAGCAGCTTAGAGGGTAGCGGTTCCACAGATACGCAGTATTTT	CASSLEGSGSTDTQYF
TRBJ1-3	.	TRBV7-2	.	TGTGCCAGCAGCTTAAGGGGGTTCAACACCATATATTTT	CASSLRGFNTIYF
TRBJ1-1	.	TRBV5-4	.	TGTGCCAACAGCCCGTACCGGACCCTCGGGAACACTGAAGCTTTCTTT	CANSPYRTLGNTEAFF
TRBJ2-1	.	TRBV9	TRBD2	TGTGCCAGCAGCGTACCACTAGCGGGGGGGCTGAGGGATGAGCAGTTCTTC	CASSVPLAGGLRDEQFF
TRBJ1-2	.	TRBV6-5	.	TGTGCCAGCAGGTTGGTCGGTGCCCAGATCTATGGCTACACCTTC	CASRLVGAQIYGYTF
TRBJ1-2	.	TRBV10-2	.	TGCGCCAGCAGTGATGTAGCGGCAGGGGCCTATGGCTACACCTTC	CASSDVAAGAYGYTF
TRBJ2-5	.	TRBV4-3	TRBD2	TGCGCCAGCAGCTCTTCGGCGGGGGTTGGGGCCCAGTACTTC	CASSSSAGVGAQYF
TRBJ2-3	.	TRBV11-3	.	TGTGCCAGCAGCTTAGAGCGAAGGACTTTCCCTATAAATACGCAGTATTTT	CASSLERRTFPINTQYF
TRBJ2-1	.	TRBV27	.	TGTGCCAGCAGTCACCAGCGGCCCTATCTCTACAATGAGCAGTTCTTC	CASSHQRPYLYNEQFF
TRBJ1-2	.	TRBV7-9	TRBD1	TGTGCCAGCCGTGGACAGGACTATGGCTACACCTTC	CASRGQDYGYTF
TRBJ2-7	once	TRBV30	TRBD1	TGTGCCTGGAGCCTAGGACAGGGCCCCTACGAGCAGTACTTC	CAWSLGQGPYEQYF
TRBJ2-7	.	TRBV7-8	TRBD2	TGTGCCAGCAGCCCCAGCGGGAGGGCCAAGTACTTC	CASSPSGRAKYF
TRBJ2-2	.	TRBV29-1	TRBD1	TGCAGCGGAATACAGGGGATCGGGGAGCTGTTTTTT	CSGIQGIGELFF
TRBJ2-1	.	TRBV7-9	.	TGTGCCAGCAGCTTTACCGAGGCCTACAATGAGCAGTTCTTC	CASSFTEAYNEQFF
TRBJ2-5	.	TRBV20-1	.	TGCAGTGCTAGGGGGGGAGAGACCCAGTACTTC	CSARGGETQYF
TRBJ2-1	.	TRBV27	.	TGTGCCAGCAGTTCCATTGGGGATGAGCAGTTCTTC	CASSSIGDEQFF
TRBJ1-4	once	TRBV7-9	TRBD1	TGTGCCAGCAGTTTCAGCACAGGGGAATTCGCAACTAATGAAAAACTGTTTTTT	CASSFSTGEFATNEKLFF
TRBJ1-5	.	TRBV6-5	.	TGTGCCAGCAGTTACAGGGTCAACAATCAGCCCCAGCATTTT	CASSYRVNNQPQHF